The 2 T cell receptor beta chains below were found in one sample sequenced in a study of sequential checkpoint blockade in melanoma. Treatment reported: randomized to nivolumab then ipilimumab (arm A) or the reverse (arm B). Some clones are missing from TCRdb's copy, which holds only in-frame ones; the method was immunoSEQ multiplex PCR. The sample carries about 7,000 clones, roughly 22% recorded once. This specimen consisted of tumor tissue (inferred from file names), obtained from a patient given nivolumab and ipilimumab in sequence. These receptors were collected from a human donor with melanoma.

This chain links TRBV18 with TRBJ2-2; no definite D call. The length of the CDR3 is 16 residues. Germline V lookup: CDR1 KGHSH, CDR2 LQKENI. Between the trimmed V and J ends, which lost 0 bases and 4 bases, there was a span of 12 bases. CDR3 protein: CASSPPSYRATGELFF. CDR3 coding DNA: TGTGCCAGCTCACCACCTTCCTACAGAGCCACCGGGGAGCTGTTTTTT.

This clone was observed many times. This chain uses TRBV6-8 with TRBJ1-5; D remains unclear. The germline CDR1 and CDR2 sequences are MNHGY and SAAAGT. The V gene lost 2 bases and the J gene lost 6 bases, with 8 bases spanning the gap. The CDR3 loop spans 13 amino acids. CDR3 loop: CASSYGFGQPQHF. The CDR3 coding sequence is TGTGCCAGCAGTTACGGGTTCGGTCAGCCCCAGCATTTT.